The source of this TCR beta chain is a study of CD8 T cells in ankylosing spondylitis. The CDR3 consists of 16 residues. Germline CDR1 is MNHEY and CDR2 is SVGEGT. V shed 6 bases and J 1 base; nucleotides not matched to a gene: 9. Study-wide points: What seemed typical of ankylosing spondylitis blood was a TCR beta motif built from 7 or 8 highly homologous variants. Disease-linked clones bore a CD8+ phenotype, appearing relatively rarely in peripheral blood.

As concerns this clonotype: The target antigen is unknown.

5'-RACE, quantitative and with molecular barcodes, yielded the TCR beta libraries. TCRdb itself ran the 5' RACE reads through MiXCR, one entry per CDR3 protein. The repertoire holds fewer than 350,000 distinct CDR3 sequences, with 9.5% to 13% as singletons. The chain has TRBV6-2 or TRBV6-3 and TRBJ2-1; 7 nucleotides align to TRBD1. The sample taken for sequencing was blood, either unsorted or a sorted T cell fraction (not recorded which). This clonotype originated in a female donor with ankylosing spondylitis or in good health (not recorded which). The CDR3 is CASRQQGHRSYNEQFF. CDR3 sequence (DNA): TGTGCCAGCAGACAACAGGGGCATAGATCCTACAATGAGCAGTTCTTC.